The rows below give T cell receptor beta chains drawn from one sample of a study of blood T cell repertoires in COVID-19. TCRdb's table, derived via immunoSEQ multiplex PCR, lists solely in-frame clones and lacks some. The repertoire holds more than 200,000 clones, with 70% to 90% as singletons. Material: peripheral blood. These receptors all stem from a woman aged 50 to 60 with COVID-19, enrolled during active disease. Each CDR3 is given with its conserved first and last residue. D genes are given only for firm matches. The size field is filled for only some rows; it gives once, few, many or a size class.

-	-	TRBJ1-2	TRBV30	TGTGCCTGGAGTCAGTTTAACTATGGCTACACCTTC	CAWSQFNYGYTF
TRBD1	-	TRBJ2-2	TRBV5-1	TGCGCCAGCAGCCCGGGGACAGTAACCGGGGAGCTGTTTTTT	CASSPGTVTGELFF
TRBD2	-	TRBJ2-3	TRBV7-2	TGTGCCAGCAGCTTATGGTCACTAGCGGGGGGGCGGGATACGCAGTATTTT	CASSLWSLAGGRDTQYF
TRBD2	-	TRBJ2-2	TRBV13	TGTGCCAGCAGGCGTTCTAGCGGGGGGGCCAACGGGGAGCTGTTTTTT	CASRRSSGGANGELFF
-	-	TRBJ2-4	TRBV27	TGTGCCAGCAGTTCAGGGGGCGGGGGCATTCAGTACTTC	CASSSGGGGIQYF
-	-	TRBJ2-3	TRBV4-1	TGCGCCAGCCGACCGCAGGGGCAGACAGATACGCAGTATTTT	CASRPQGQTDTQYF
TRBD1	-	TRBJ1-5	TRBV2	TGTGCCAGCAGTGAAGGTCTCGGGCAGGGGGAGACTCATAGCAATCAGCCCCAGCATTTT	CASSEGLGQGETHSNQPQHF
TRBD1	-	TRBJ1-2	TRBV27	TGTGCCAGCAGGTCCGGGACAGTTAGTGGCTACACCTTC	CASRSGTVSGYTF
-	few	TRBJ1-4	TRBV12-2	TGTGCAAGTCGCCCAGTCGCAGGGGCTCGTATGGGAAAAACTGTTTTT	CASRPVAGARMGKTVF
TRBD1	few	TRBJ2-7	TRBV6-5	TGTGCCAGCAGACTCCGTCACAGGGGCGAGCAGTACTTC	CASRLRHRGEQYF
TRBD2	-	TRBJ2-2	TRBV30	TGTGCCTGGAGGAGACTAGCGGGGACCGGGGAGCTGTTTTTT	CAWRRLAGTGELFF
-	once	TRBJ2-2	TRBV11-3	TGTGCCAGCAGCTCCGGACTAAACACCGGGGAGCTGTTTTTT	CASSSGLNTGELFF
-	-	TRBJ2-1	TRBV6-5	TGTGCCAGCACCATGACTATTCTGGGTTACAATGAGCAGTTCTTC	CASTMTILGYNEQFF
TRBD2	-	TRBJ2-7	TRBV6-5	TGTGCCAGCAGTTTCCGACTAGCGGGGATTCCCTACGAGCAGTACTTC	CASSFRLAGIPYEQYF
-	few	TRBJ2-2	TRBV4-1	TGCGCCAGCAGCCGTCTCGAAGGGAGCACCGGGGAGCTGTTTTTT	CASSRLEGSTGELFF
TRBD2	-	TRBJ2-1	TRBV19	TGTGCCAGTAGGCCCCGGGGTGGGGGGGATGAGCAGTTCTTC	CASRPRGGGDEQFF
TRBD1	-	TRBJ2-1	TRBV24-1	TGTGCCACCAGTGCCTCCTACCCGGGACAGGGTTCCAATGAGCAGTTCTTC	CATSASYPGQGSNEQFF
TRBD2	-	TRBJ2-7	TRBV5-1	TGCGCCAGCAGCTTGGTAATGCGGGGGTTAGGCGAGCAGTACTTC	CASSLVMRGLGEQYF
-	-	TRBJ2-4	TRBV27	TGTGCCAGCAGTTTAGGGACCGGGGGAAAAAACATTCAGTACTTC	CASSLGTGGKNIQYF
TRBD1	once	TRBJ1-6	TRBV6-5	TGTGCCAGCACCCGACAGGGGGTCAATTCACCCCTCCACTTT	CASTRQGVNSPLHF
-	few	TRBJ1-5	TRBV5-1	TGCGCCAGCAGCTTGGGTGGGCAGGGGAATCAGCCCCAGCATTTT	CASSLGGQGNQPQHF
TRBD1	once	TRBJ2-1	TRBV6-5	TGTGCCACGGGACAGGGGGCACGGGATGAGCAGTTCTTC	CATGQGARDEQFF
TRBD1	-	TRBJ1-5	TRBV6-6	TGTGCCAGCAGCCCACCGGGACAGGACAATCAGCCCCAGCATTTT	CASSPPGQDNQPQHF
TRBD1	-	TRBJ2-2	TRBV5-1	TGCGCCAGCAGCTTAATGACAGGGGGATACGGCGGGGAGCTGTTTTTT	CASSLMTGGYGGELFF
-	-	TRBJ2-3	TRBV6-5	TGTGCCAGCAGGACCTCCGTGGGGGCGAATACGCAGTATTTT	CASRTSVGANTQYF
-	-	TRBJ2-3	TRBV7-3	TGTGCCAGCAGCTTCCGTGGGGGACAAGATACGCAGTATTTT	CASSFRGGQDTQYF
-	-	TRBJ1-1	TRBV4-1	TGCGCCAGCAGCCCAGGGCGGGGCAACAGTGAAGCTTTCTTT	CASSPGRGNSEAFF
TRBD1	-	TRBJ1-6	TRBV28	TGTGCCAGCAGCCAGGGGACAGGGCAAAATTCACCCCTCCACTTT	CASSQGTGQNSPLHF
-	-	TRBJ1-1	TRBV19	TGTGCCTCCATAAAGGGTTCGGACTTGATCATGAACACTGAAGCTTTCTTT	CASIKGSDLIMNTEAFF
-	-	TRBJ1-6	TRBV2	TGTGCCAGCAGTGAACAGAACCCGGCTAGGAATTCACCCCTCCACTTT	CASSEQNPARNSPLHF
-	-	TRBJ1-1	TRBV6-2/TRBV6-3	TGTGCCAGCAGTTCTTGGACGGGAAACACTGAAGCTTTCTTT	CASSSWTGNTEAFF
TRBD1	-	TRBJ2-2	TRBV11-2	TGTGCCAGCAGCGGGACAGTTTTTAACACCGGGGAGCTGTTTTTT	CASSGTVFNTGELFF
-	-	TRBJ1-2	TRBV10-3	TGTGCCATCAGTGAGTCGGGAGGGACGAACTATGGCTACACCTTC	CAISESGGTNYGYTF
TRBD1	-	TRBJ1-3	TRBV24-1	TGTGCCACCAGTGACCCCGGACAGGCCGGCGGAAACACCATATATTTT	CATSDPGQAGGNTIYF
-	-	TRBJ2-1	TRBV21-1	TGTGCCAGCAGCAAAGGGGACAGGGGTCACGGCAATGAGCAGTTCTTC	CASSKGDRGHGNEQFF
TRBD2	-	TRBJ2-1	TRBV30	TGTGCCTGGAGTGGGGACAAAGGACTAGCGGGGGGGTTGTCCTCCTACAATGAGCAGTTCTTC	CAWSGDKGLAGGLSSYNEQFF
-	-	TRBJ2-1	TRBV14	TGTGCCAGCAGCCAAGGGAGCCGGGACTTCGGTCGGTTCTTC	CASSQGSRDFGRFF
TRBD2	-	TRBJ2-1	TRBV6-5	TGTGCCACCGGGCGGGGGGCCCTAAACAATGAGCAGTTCTTC	CATGRGALNNEQFF
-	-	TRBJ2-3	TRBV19	TGTGCCAGTAGTATAGGCGGGATTGCAAACCTCGATACGCAGTATTTT	CASSIGGIANLDTQYF
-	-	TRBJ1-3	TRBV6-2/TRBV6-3	TGTGCCAGCAGTTCCTCCTTCGGAAACACCATATATTTT	CASSSSFGNTIYF
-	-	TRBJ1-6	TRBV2	TGTGCCAGCAATATTAACAGGGCTAATTCACCCCTCCACTTT	CASNINRANSPLHF
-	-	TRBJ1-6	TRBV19	TGTGCCAGTAGTGTAACCCTGAGCTCCTATAATTCACCCCTCCACTTT	CASSVTLSSYNSPLHF
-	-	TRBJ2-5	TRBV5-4	TGTGCCAGCAGCTCTCAAAGGGGGGGAGAGACCCAGTACTTC	CASSSQRGGETQYF
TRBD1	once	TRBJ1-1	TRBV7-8	TGTGCCAGCAGCCTCCGTCCCGGGACAGGGTTCGGTGAAGCTTTCTTT	CASSLRPGTGFGEAFF
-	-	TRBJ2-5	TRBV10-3	TGTGCCATCAGCTGGGGCATCCGGGAGACCCAGTACTTC	CAISWGIRETQYF
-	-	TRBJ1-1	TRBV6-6	TGTGCCAGCAGTTACTCGGACACCACTGAAGCTTTCTTT	CASSYSDTTEAFF
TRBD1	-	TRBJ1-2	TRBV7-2	TGTGCCAGCAGCCCCGACAGGGGGCGCGGCTACACCTTC	CASSPDRGRGYTF
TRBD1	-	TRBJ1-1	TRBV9	TGTGCCAGCAGCGTAGCCGGACAGGGAAGAGTGAACACTGAAGCTTTCTTT	CASSVAGQGRVNTEAFF
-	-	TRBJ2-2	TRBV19	TGTGCCAGTAGTATATCTACCGGGGAGCTGTTTTTT	CASSISTGELFF
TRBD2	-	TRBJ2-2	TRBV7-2	TGTGCCAGCAGCTTAGACCTAGCGGGGGGCGGGGAGCTGTTTTTT	CASSLDLAGGGELFF
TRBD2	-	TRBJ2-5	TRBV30	TGTGCCTGGAAAACCAGCGGGGGGTTGGAGACCCAGTACTTC	CAWKTSGGLETQYF
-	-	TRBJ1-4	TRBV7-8	TGTGCCAGCAGCTTACGGGAGGGGGGAAAACTGTTTTTT	CASSLREGGKLFF
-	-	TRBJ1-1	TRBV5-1	TGCGCCAGCAGCTTGGGGACAGATTCTGAAGCTTTCTTT	CASSLGTDSEAFF